This TCR beta chain was recovered during a study of shared clonotypes between healthy human individuals (dated by TCRdb to 2020 to 2021). About the study as a whole: Three men and a couple of women, aged 18 to 49 years, made up the cohort. For each donor, CD4 naive and CD4 memory were each given three plates, CD8 naive was given two plates, and CD8 memory was given one plate. To increase sequencing depth and limit assay-specific biases, TCR repertoire library preparation and sequencing were carried out by different laboratories using diverse techniques. Blood TCR repertoires of about five healthy adults were deeply sequenced to estimate repertoire size and the extent of clonotype sharing between individuals. Per donor, leukapheresis produced somewhere between about 0.8 and 9 billion PBMCs. Study-wide conclusions, independent of this receptor: Sampling was restricted to blood, and TCR repertoires in tissues likely differ from the TCR repertoires found in blood. Because the study included only a small number of donors, the genetic and exposure-history diversity represented was limited. Across four donors, about 5% of naive CD4, roughly 3.4% of naive CD8, about 2.3% of memory CD4, and 0.3% to 0.45% of memory CD8 clonotypes were shared. Pairwise subsampling led to the expectation that sequencing depth would affect the degree of clonotype sharing among donors. Compared with non-shared clonotypes, the clonotypes found in all four sorted-subset donors had higher generation probabilities. Estimated clonotype richness was generally larger for naive than for memory subsets. Rarefaction of sorted-subset datasets indicated incomplete sequencing despite the large sequencing depth.

TCR CDR3 regions were amplified from genomic DNA by multiplex PCR using the deep immunoSEQ assay. Genomic DNA extracted from each cell subset was distributed evenly over all wells of several immunoSEQ 96-well plates, and each plate served as one replicate. For sorted subsets, each replicate PCR was loaded with roughly 190 ng genomic DNA, equivalent to 30,000 to 35,000 T cell genomes. Purified libraries were quantified with a Qubit 3.0 fluorometer, sized on a Bioanalyzer 2100, and re-quantified with the KAPA Library Quantification kit. Every immunoSEQ 96-well plate was sequenced on a dedicated single-read 150-cycle Illumina NextSeq 550 flow cell. The paper's data handling went like this. Because the immunoSEQ output held only junctional sequences and lacked quality scores, the filtering could not match the filtering applied to full-length reads. Sequences were annotated with PyIR, a Python wrapper for IgBLAST v1.9, using IMGT germline references to assign V/J genes and CDR3. Reads with weak V/J assignments (E-value above 1e-6), missing CDR3, stop codons, out-of-frame junctions, or ambiguous translated residues were removed. A V3J clonotype was defined by an identical inferred V gene, J gene, and CDR3 amino acid sequence. Percentage overlap between repertoires was computed as shared unique clonotypes divided by the size of the smaller repertoire. RTK rarefaction, the Chao1 estimator, and Recon v2.1 estimates of unobserved clonotypes were used to assess repertoire richness. For all TCRbeta clonotypes obtained by the gDNA method from a few donors, generation probabilities were computed with OLGA. TCRdb carries this immuneACCESS record with in-frame sequences only. Its versions omit some clonotypes, under half of them owing to an unresolved V gene in the studies checked, with the rest unexplained. The V and J calls and the clone size are those of that table, but D and trimming were determined from the DNA. The sample table records 980,000 or so clones; about 80% of these occur just once. The ten largest clones take up about 1.5% of the sample.

In the case of this clone: This receptor's antigen is unknown. Base qualities are not recorded, but no much larger clone differs from it by a single base. Other nucleotide sequences from this sample produce the same CDR3.

Between the V and J ends, shortened by 6 bases and 1 base respectively, the junction contains 7 bases. CDR1 and CDR2 (MNHNS, SASEGT) derive from the germline V gene. The CDR3 goes from the cysteine to the phenylalanine over 12 residues. Here the CDR3 DNA is all that survives: 36 bases in frame from base 1. The donors were healthy, HIV-negative adults who had no recently reported acute infections or vaccinations. All donors were Caucasian adults living in Nashville, Tennessee, USA. Magnetic negative selection was used to enrich CD4+ T cells, after which naive cells were positively selected on CD45RA and the negative fraction became the memory subset. After blood collection by leukapheresis, PBMCs were isolated using Ficoll-Histopaque density gradient centrifugation and then cryopreserved in the vapor phase of liquid nitrogen. Purity and quantity of every magnetically sorted T cell population were checked by analytical flow cytometry. Genomic DNA was isolated from each sorted fraction and quantified by UV absorbance on a Nanodrop 2000c.

The sequence is built from TRBV6-1 and TRBJ2-7, and possibly TRBD2, on 5 matching bases. Sequenced input: memory CD4+ T cells sorted from blood. Reading the label with the study, this specimen's cell subset or site is: CD45RA-negative fraction. The clonotype comes from a young man in good health. The CDR3 region has the sequence CASRRGSYEQYF. The DNA sequence reads TGTGCCAGCAGAAGAGGGTCCTACGAGCAGTACTTC.